Here is one TCR beta chain with its context. Its matching antigen is unknown. This CDR3 has 15 amino acids. Germline lookup yields CDR1 GTSNPN and CDR2 SVGIG (reference sequence). Trimming left V 0 bases short and J 0 bases short, with 9 bases between. This specimen comes from a study of PD-1 blockade in classical Hodgkin lymphoma. About the study: Patients were treated with nivolumab at 3 mg/kg, and this was given intravenously every 2 weeks.

Notes on the study in general: Later analyses included only patients treated at least 1 year post-ASCT. Baseline diversity resembling that of newly diagnosed patients was seen in complete responders. Diminished baseline TCR diversity has been reported in newly diagnosed patients relative to healthy donors.

There was relapse after autologous stem cell transplantation in every patient, and there was variation in brentuximab vedotin exposure. Method: immunoSEQ multiplex PCR; TCRdb's copy keeps in-frame clones and lacks some. The sample yields about 72,000 clones, about 92% seen once. This chain joins TRBV30 and TRBJ1-3; D is undetermined. Specimen: peripheral blood mononuclear cells (PBMCs), collected at baseline. This clonotype was sampled from a human donor with classical Hodgkin lymphoma. Written as DNA, the CDR3 is TGTGCCTGGAGTGTACACAGTCGCTCTGGAAACACCATATATTTT. This gives the protein CAWSVHSRSGNTIYF.